This T cell receptor beta chain was identified during a study of esophageal squamous cell carcinoma under preoperative chemotherapy. This sample's time point: after preoperative PTX-NDP chemotherapy. Patients received paclitaxel-nedaplatin as preoperative chemotherapy before surgery. This clonotype has at least ten counts. The antigen is unknown. TCRdb reprocessed the PCR reads with MiXCR, giving one entry per CDR3 protein. The sample yields approximately 10,000 distinct CDR3 sequences, approximately 49% seen once. Study-wide results and caveats: Paclitaxel-nedaplatin therapy caused immediate, substantial clonotype frequency changes. After treatment, tumor-infiltrating lymphocytes seemed to come partly from incoming peripheral T cells, not only local changes.

The receptor was derived from a human donor with esophageal squamous cell carcinoma. The donor label of this sample is uncertain. Sample acquisition took place from a patient given preoperative chemotherapy.

DNA of the CDR3: TGTGCCAGCAGTTTGGGCAGGGGGCTCTATGGCTACACCTTC. Translation gives CASSLGRGLYGYTF. The chain links TRBV27 to TRBJ1-2, with TRBD1 matching over 8 bases. CDR3 size: 14 residues. J lost 4 bases, V lost 3 bases, and 4 bases had no gene match. Germline V lookup: CDR1 MNHEY, CDR2 SMNVEV (reference sequence).